A single sample is the source of the 2 T cell receptor beta chains below, sequenced in a study of T cell clonotyping in hematopoietic cell transplantation. Assay: immunoSEQ multiplex PCR; the TCRdb copy retains only in-frame clones and omits some. The sample has roughly 4,400 clones; over 75% are singletons. Sequenced here: peripheral blood mononuclear cells, sampled 100 days after allogeneic stem cell transplant. The receptor set was obtained from a male patient between 50 and 60 years old who had an allogeneic stem cell transplant from an unrelated donor, so the T cells may come from the graft donor. Some clones in this sample may be carry-over from other donors' samples.

This rearrangement joins TRBV19 to TRBJ1-5; possible D gene TRBD1, 5 bases. The ends were cut back, 3 bases at V and 7 bases at J, with 10 bases in the middle. The CDR3 loop spans 13 amino acids. Germline assignment: CDR1 LNHDA and CDR2 SQIVND (reference sequence). This chain's CDR3 is CASSIGGEQPQHF. The CDR3 DNA reads TGTGCCAGTAGTATTGGGGGTGAGCAGCCCCAGCATTTT. The whole variable domain, remainder taken from reference TRBV19 and TRBJ1-5, is DGGITQSPKYLFRKEGQNVTLSCEQNLNHDAMYWYRQDPGQGLRLIYYSQIVNDFQKGDIAEGYSVSREKKESFPLTVTSAQKNPTAFYLCASSIGGEQPQHFGDGTRLSIL.

The chain employs TRBV28 and TRBJ2-3; 9 nucleotides match TRBD2. With 3 bases clipped from V and 0 bases from J, the junction kept 13 bases outside the gene matches. CDR3 size: 19 residues. CDR1 and CDR2 from the germline V gene are MDHEN and SYDVKM. DNA for the CDR3: TGTGCCAGCAGTTTCCCCCCGGATAGCGGGAGAGCTAGCACAGATACGCAGTATTTT. Protein: CASSFPPDSGRASTDTQYF.